The 14 T cell receptor beta chains in this list originate from one sample, sequenced in a study of T cell repertoires in cytomegalovirus infection. TCRdb re-analysed the reads in MiXCR, keeping a single row per CDR3 protein. The table has roughly 150,000 distinct CDR3 sequences, 15% to 20% seen once. What was sequenced was CD8+ T cells from PBMCs. The receptors come from a human donor in good health (CMV status not recorded). Some clones in this sample may be carry-over from other donors' samples.

This clonotype was observed a few times. V gene TRBV11-2 combines with J gene TRBJ2-1; D is ambiguous. Trimming pared 4 bases from V and 0 bases from J, leaving 16 bases between. CDR1 is SGHAT and CDR2 is FQNNGV in the germline V gene. This CDR3 region has 17 residues. The CDR3 coding sequence is TGTGCCAGCAGCTCCCCAAGGTCGGCGAGCTCCTACAATGAGCAGTTCTTC. Translation: CASSSPRSASSYNEQFF. The variable domain in full, completed from reference TRBV11-2 and TRBJ2-1, reads EAGVAQSPRYKIIEKRQSVAFWCNPISGHATLYWYQQILGQGPKLLIQFQNNGVVDDSQLPKDRFSAERLKGVDSTLKIQPAKLEDSAVYLCASSSPRSASSYNEQFFGPGTRLTVL.

The table lists this clonotype with a few counts. V is TRBV7-3 and J is TRBJ1-1; D is uncertain. Germline values: CDR1 SGHTA, CDR2 FQGTGA. CDR3 size: 13 residues. With 5 bases removed from V and 1 base from J, the gap between germline ends came to 8 bases. The CDR3, as DNA: TGTGCCAGCAGCCGATACAAGAACACTGAAGCTTTCTTT. The encoded protein is CASSRYKNTEAFF.

This clonotype has a handful of counts. The J gene is TRBJ2-1, the V gene TRBV19; D unclear. V dropped 2 bases and J dropped 0 bases, with 11 bases sitting between them. Germline CDR1 and CDR2: LNHDA and SQIVND (reference sequence). There are 16 residues in the CDR3. The CDR3 reads CASSIFHLSSYNEQFF. The CDR3, as DNA: TGTGCCAGTAGTATATTCCACCTTAGCTCCTACAATGAGCAGTTCTTC.

CDR3 amino acids: CASSSTHLSGANVLTF. Here the CDR3 DNA reads TGTGCCAGCAGCTCTACACACCTCTCTGGGGCCAACGTCCTGACTTTC. The chain has TRBV7-6 and TRBJ2-6; D remains ambiguous. Between the trimmed V and J ends, which lost 4 bases and 0 bases, there was a span of 10 bases. The germline V gene has CDR1 SGHVS and CDR2 FNYEAQ. The CDR3 has 16 residues.

This rearrangement joins TRBV6-2 or TRBV6-3 to TRBJ2-1, with TRBD2 matching 8 bases. Per germline, CDR1 MNHEY and CDR2 SVGEGT. The CDR3 sequence is 17 residues long. V lost 5 bases to trimming and J lost 5 bases; unmatched junction nucleotides: 14. The CDR3 DNA reads TGTGCCAGCAGTCTCCATTTAGAGCGGGGGTCAGACAATGAGCAGTTCTTC. Protein sequence: CASSLHLERGSDNEQFF.

This clonotype came up a few times. The chain joins TRBV20-1 to TRBJ2-7; D may be TRBD1 (5 bases). V lost 4 bases, J lost 4 bases, and 17 bases lay in between. This CDR3 has 14 residues. Germline V gene sequence: CDR1 DFQATT, CDR2 SNEGSKA (reference sequence). The CDR3 bases are TGCAGTGCTAAGGGGAATTCGGTGGGTTACGAGCAGTACTTC. Protein sequence: CSAKGNSVGYEQYF.

The chain employs TRBV20-1 and TRBJ2-1; 8 bases match TRBD1. This CDR3 spans 14 amino acids. Per the germline V gene, CDR1 is DFQATT and CDR2 is SNEGSKA (reference sequence). J lost 4 bases, V lost 5 bases, and 7 bases had no gene match. In DNA, the CDR3 is TGCAGTGCTGAGACAGGGGACTCTTACAATGAGCAGTTCTTC. It specifies CSAETGDSYNEQFF.

This clonotype occurred once. CDR3: CASSLKWQGDEQYF. The CDR3 coding sequence is TGTGCCAGCAGCTTAAAGTGGCAGGGTGACGAGCAGTACTTC. The chain combines TRBV7-9 with TRBJ2-7; possibly TRBD1 for D (5 bases). Per the germline V gene, CDR1 is SEHNR and CDR2 is FQNEAQ (reference sequence). The CDR3 spans 14 residues. Trimming pared 2 bases from V and 5 bases from J, leaving 13 bases between. The variable domain in full, completed from reference TRBV7-9 and TRBJ2-7, reads DTGVSQNPRHKITKRGQNVTFRCDPISEHNRLYWYRQTLGQGPEFLTYFQNEAQLEKSRLLSDRFSAERPKGSFSTLEIQRTEQGDSAMYLCASSLKWQGDEQYFGPGTRLTVT.

This clonotype has only a few counts. The rearrangement joins TRBV28 to TRBJ2-7; the match to TRBD1 covers 8 bases. CDR1 is MDHEN, CDR2 SYDVKM, per germline. Unmatched junction bases numbered 5, after V lost 7 bases and J lost 3 bases. CDR3 size: 13 residues. CDR3 amino acids: CASIGQGDYEQYF. DNA for the CDR3: TGTGCCAGCATCGGACAGGGCGACTACGAGCAGTACTTC. Full variable domain (missing parts from reference TRBV28 and TRBJ2-7): DVKVTQSSRYLVKRTGEKVFLECVQDMDHENMFWYRQDPGLGLRLIYFSYDVKMKEKGDIPEGYSVSREKKERFSLILESASTNQTSMYLCASIGQGDYEQYFGPGTRLTVT.

The CDR3 DNA follows: TGTGCCAGCGGCCGGGACAGGTTTGCCTACGAGCAGTACTTC. This encodes CASGRDRFAYEQYF. The chain employs TRBV28 and TRBJ2-7, with 8 bases aligning to TRBD1. Trimming cost V 8 bases and J 2 bases; bases outside gene matches: 8. Germline values: CDR1 MDHEN, CDR2 SYDVKM. CDR3 length: 14 residues. Full variable domain (remainder filled in from reference TRBV28 and TRBJ2-7): DVKVTQSSRYLVKRTGEKVFLECVQDMDHENMFWYRQDPGLGLRLIYFSYDVKMKEKGDIPEGYSVSREKKERFSLILESASTNQTSMYLCASGRDRFAYEQYFGPGTRLTVT.

The V call is TRBV7-2, the J call TRBJ2-1; the D gene is possibly TRBD1 (5 bases). With 5 bases removed from V and 4 bases from J, the gap between germline ends came to 9 bases. The germline V gene encodes CDR1 SGHTA and CDR2 FQGNSA. The CDR3 extends over 13 amino acids. The CDR3 DNA reads TGTGCCAGCAGCACCCAGGGATACAATGAGCAGTTCTTC. It is translated as CASSTQGYNEQFF. Full variable domain (outside the CDR3, taken from reference TRBV7-2 and TRBJ2-1): GAGVSQSPSNKVTEKGKDVELRCDPISGHTALYWYRQSLGQGLEFLIYFQGNSAPDKSGLPSDRFSAERTGGSVSTLTIQRTQQEDSAVYLCASSTQGYNEQFFGPGTRLTVL.

This chain's CDR3 is CASSSNRQGEQFF. CDR3 bases: TGTGCCAGCAGCTCAAACAGACAGGGCGAGCAGTTCTTC. The chain links TRBV7-3 to TRBJ2-1; 7 nucleotides match TRBD1. The ends lost 4 bases at V and 10 bases at J; junction bases unmatched: 7. Germline CDR1 reads SGHTA; CDR2 reads FQGTGA. The length of the CDR3 is 13 residues.

Only a few counts were recorded for this clonotype. The V and J genes are TRBV7-6 and TRBJ1-1; no clear D gene. The V gene lost 2 bases and the J gene lost 1 base, with 8 bases spanning the gap. Germline assignment: CDR1 SGHVS and CDR2 FNYEAQ. The CDR3 spans 14 residues. The CDR3 reads CASSLREGNTEAFF. In DNA, the CDR3 is TGTGCCAGCAGCTTAAGGGAAGGGAACACTGAAGCTTTCTTT.

V gene TRBV7-9 combines with J gene TRBJ2-1; 12 bases are a match to TRBD2. From germline, CDR1 is SEHNR and CDR2 FQNEAQ (reference sequence). J was trimmed by 3 bases and V by 6 bases; bases with no gene match: 3. This CDR3 spans 15 amino acids. The CDR3 DNA reads as TGTGCCAGCAGACGACTAGCGGGGGACTACAATGAGCAGTTCTTC. Translating it yields CASRRLAGDYNEQFF.